This T cell receptor beta chain originates from a study of cytomegalovirus exposure and HLA in healthy donors. About the study: Early release data held around 82 million unique TCRs from HLA-typed donors.

Study findings and constraints: Sequencing depth across donors, presence/absence analyses assumed, was roughly uniform.

Concerning this clone itself: Its antigen is not identified. Within the sample, other DNA sequences also encode this same CDR3.

The primer mix had 60 Vbeta and 13 Jbeta primers. The protocol was immunoSEQ multiplex PCR, while the TCRdb copy is restricted to in-frame clones and leaves out a portion. The table shows approximately 220,000 clones, with 75% to 85% occurring only once. The origin of this receptor is a girl between 5 and 17 years old in good health and CMV-seronegative. Sequenced sample: PBMCs.

The CDR3 coding sequence is TGTGCCAGCAGCCCCCCGGGACTAGCCTACGAGCAGTACTTC. It yields the protein CASSPPGLAYEQYF. J is TRBJ2-7 and V is TRBV5-4; 8 bases map to TRBD2. V gave up 4 bases and J gave up 2 bases; unmatched junction bases: 5. The germline V gene encodes CDR1 SGHNT and CDR2 YYREEE (reference sequence). CDR3 length: 14 residues.